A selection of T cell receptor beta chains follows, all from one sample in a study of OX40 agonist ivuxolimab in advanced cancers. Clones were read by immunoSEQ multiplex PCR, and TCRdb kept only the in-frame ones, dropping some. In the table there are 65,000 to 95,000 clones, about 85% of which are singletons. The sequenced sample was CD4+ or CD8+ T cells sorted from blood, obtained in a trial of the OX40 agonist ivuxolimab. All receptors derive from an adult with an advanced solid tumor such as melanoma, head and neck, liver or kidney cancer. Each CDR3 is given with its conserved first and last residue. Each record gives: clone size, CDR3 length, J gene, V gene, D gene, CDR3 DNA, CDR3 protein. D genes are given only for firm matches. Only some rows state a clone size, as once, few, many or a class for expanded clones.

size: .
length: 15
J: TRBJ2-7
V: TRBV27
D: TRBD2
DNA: TGTGCCAGCAGCCCACGGACTAGCGGCTCCTACGAGCAGTACTTC
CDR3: CASSPRTSGSYEQYF

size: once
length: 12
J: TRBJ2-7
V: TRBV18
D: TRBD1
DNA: TGTGCCAGCCGGGACAGTTCCTACGAGCAGTACTTC
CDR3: CASRDSSYEQYF

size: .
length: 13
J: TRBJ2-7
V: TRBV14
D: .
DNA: TGTGCCAGCAGTTTTAGCAGCGACTACGAGCAGTACTTC
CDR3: CASSFSSDYEQYF

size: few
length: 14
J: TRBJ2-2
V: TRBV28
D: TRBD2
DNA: TGTGCCAGCACGGGAGGGCAAATCACCGGGGAGCTGTTTTTT
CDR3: CASTGGQITGELFF

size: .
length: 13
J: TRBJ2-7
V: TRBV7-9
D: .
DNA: TGTGCCAGCAGCTTAGGAATGGATAGCGAGCAGTACTTC
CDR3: CASSLGMDSEQYF

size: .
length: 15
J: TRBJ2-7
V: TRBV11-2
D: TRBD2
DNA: TGTGCCAGCAGCTCTATAGCGGGAGTAAGTTACGAGCAGTACTTC
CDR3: CASSSIAGVSYEQYF

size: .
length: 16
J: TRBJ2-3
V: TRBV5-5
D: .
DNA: TGTGCCAGCAGCTTGGGGGGAGGAGGAGTATCAGATACGCAGTATTTT
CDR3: CASSLGGGGVSDTQYF

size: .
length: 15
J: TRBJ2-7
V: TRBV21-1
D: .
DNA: TGTGCCAGCAGCACCCCGGGACAGGGTAACTACGAGCAGTACTTC
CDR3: CASSTPGQGNYEQYF

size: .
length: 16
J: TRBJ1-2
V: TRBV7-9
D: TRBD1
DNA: TGTGCCAGCAGCCAAGGGACAGGGGGCTTCGTCTATGGCTACACCTTC
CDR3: CASSQGTGGFVYGYTF

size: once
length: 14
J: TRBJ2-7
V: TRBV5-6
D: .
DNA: TGTGCCAGCAGCCAAGGGACTTCATCCTACGAGCAGTACTTC
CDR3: CASSQGTSSYEQYF

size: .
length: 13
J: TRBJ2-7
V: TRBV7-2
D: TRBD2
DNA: TGTGCCAGCAGCCCGGGACTAGCGGACGAGCAGTACTTC
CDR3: CASSPGLADEQYF

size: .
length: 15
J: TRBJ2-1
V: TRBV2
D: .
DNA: TGTGCCAGCAGTGGATCAGGACTTGGTCGCAATGAGCAGTTCTTC
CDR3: CASSGSGLGRNEQFF

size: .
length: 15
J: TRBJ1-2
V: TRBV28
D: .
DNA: TGTGCCAGCAGTTTAGGGGGGAATACTAACTATGGCTACACCTTC
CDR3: CASSLGGNTNYGYTF

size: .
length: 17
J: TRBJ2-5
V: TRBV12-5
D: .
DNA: TGTGCTAGTGGTTTGGGCCACGGGGTCCGGGGATCCAAGACCCAGTACTTC
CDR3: CASGLGHGVRGSKTQYF

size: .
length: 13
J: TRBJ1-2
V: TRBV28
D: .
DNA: TGTGCCAGCAAACTTGGGGCTGGGTATGGCTACACCTTC
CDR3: CASKLGAGYGYTF